The 2 T cell receptor beta chains reported below all come from one sample, sequenced in a study of graft-versus-host responses after intestinal transplantation. Libraries were prepared by immunoSEQ multiplex PCR; TCRdb keeps only in-frame clonotypes and omits some of them. Of tens of thousands of clones listed, roughly 89% are singletons. The authors processed graft tissue to release intraepithelial and lamina propria lymphocytes. The sample was ileum tissue, taken about 350 days after transplant. Every receptor here comes from a human patient who received an intestinal transplant, so some T cells may come from the graft donor.

This chain connects TRBV6-6 to TRBJ1-1; no firm D call. The CDR3 totals 11 residues. Trimming took off 4 bases at V and 8 bases at J, with 8 bases between the two ends. Germline values: CDR1 MNHNY, CDR2 SVGAGI (reference sequence). The CDR3 DNA is TGTGCCAGCAGTTTCGGCAGGGAAGCTTTCTTT. The encoded protein is CASSFGREAFF.

This chain links TRBV13 with TRBJ1-4; D not certain. This CDR3 contains 13 residues. Trimming stripped 4 bases from V and 2 bases from J, with 5 bases between. Germline V gene data show CDR1 as PRHDT and CDR2 as FYEKMQ (reference sequence). CDR3 coding DNA: TGTGCCAGCAGCTCACGGACTAATGAAAAACTGTTTTTT. Translated, it gives CASSSRTNEKLFF.